This T cell receptor (beta chain) emerged from a study of T cell changes during pregnancy in multiple sclerosis. TCRdb keeps only in-frame clones here, not all; method: immunoSEQ multiplex PCR. Among 60,000 or so clones listed, about 89% were seen once. This clone was seen just once. The V gene lost 4 bases and the J gene lost 7 bases, with 9 bases spanning the gap. Germline CDR1 SGHRS, CDR2 YFSETQ. The CDR3 totals 12 residues. The clonotype originates from a female donor in good health, enrolled as a control in a pregnancy study. The chain uses TRBV5-1 and TRBJ2-1; D may be TRBD1 (6 bases). The specimen was CD4+ T cells from peripheral blood mononuclear cells, collected after pregnancy. The CDR3 DNA reads TGCGCCAGCAGCATCACAGGGAATGAGCAGTTCTTC. Protein sequence: CASSITGNEQFF.